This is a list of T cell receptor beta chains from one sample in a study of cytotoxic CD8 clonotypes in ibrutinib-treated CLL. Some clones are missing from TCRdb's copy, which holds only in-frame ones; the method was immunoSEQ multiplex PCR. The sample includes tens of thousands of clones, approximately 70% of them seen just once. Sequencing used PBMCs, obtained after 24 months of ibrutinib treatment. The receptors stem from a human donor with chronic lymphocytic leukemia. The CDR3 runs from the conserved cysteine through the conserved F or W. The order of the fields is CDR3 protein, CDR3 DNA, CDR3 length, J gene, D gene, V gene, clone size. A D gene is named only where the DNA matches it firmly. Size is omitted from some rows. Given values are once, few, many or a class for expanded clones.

CASSEGVAGPIANYGYTF TGTGCCAGCAGCGAGGGGGTTGCAGGACCAATAGCTAACTATGGCTACACCTTC 18 TRBJ1-2 NA TRBV9 NA
CASTSGGALYEQYF TGTGCCAGCACCAGCGGGGGGGCCCTCTACGAGCAGTACTTC 14 TRBJ2-7 TRBD2 TRBV6-6 NA
CASSLIGTSYNEQFF TGTGCCAGCAGCTTAATCGGGACTAGCTACAATGAGCAGTTCTTC 15 TRBJ2-1 TRBD2 TRBV7-2 NA
CASREGLAGYNEQFF TGTGCCAGCAGGGAAGGACTAGCGGGCTACAATGAGCAGTTCTTC 15 TRBJ2-1 TRBD2 TRBV5-6 few
CASSPMGGANVLTF TGTGCCAGCAGCCCTATGGGTGGGGCCAACGTCCTGACTTTC 14 TRBJ2-6 NA TRBV11-2 NA
CASSLGGQGVAEQYF TGTGCCAGCAGCTTGGGGGGACAGGGTGTGGCCGAGCAGTACTTC 15 TRBJ2-7 TRBD1 TRBV5-8 NA
CASSRQTMNTEAFF TGTGCCAGCAGCCGCCAGACCATGAACACTGAAGCTTTCTTT 14 TRBJ1-1 NA TRBV14 few
CAISEALNSYEQYF TGTGCCATCAGTGAGGCCCTGAACTCCTACGAGCAGTACTTC 14 TRBJ2-7 NA TRBV10-3 NA
CASSQTWGEVVGSPLHF TGCGCCAGCAGCCAGACGTGGGGGGAGGTCGTGGGTTCACCCCTCCACTTT 17 TRBJ1-6 NA TRBV4-1 NA
CASSFGRSNEQYF TGTGCCAGCAGCTTTGGGAGGAGCAACGAGCAGTACTTC 13 TRBJ2-7 NA TRBV7-9 NA
CASWGGTHSNQPQHF TGTGCCAGCTGGGGGGGGACTCATAGCAATCAGCCCCAGCATTTT 15 TRBJ1-5 NA TRBV6-1 NA
CASSPTTDTQYF TGCGCCAGCAGCCCGACTACAGATACGCAGTATTTT 12 TRBJ2-3 NA TRBV5-1 NA
CASSNQGNQPQHF TGTGCCAGTAGTAATCAGGGGAATCAGCCCCAGCATTTT 13 TRBJ1-5 NA TRBV19 many
CASSQGAEQYF TGTGCCAGCAGCCAGGGGGCCGAGCAGTACTTC 11 TRBJ2-7 TRBD1 TRBV6-5 NA
CAWKAGDIMNTEAFF TGTGCCTGGAAAGCGGGGGACATCATGAACACTGAAGCTTTCTTT 15 TRBJ1-1 NA TRBV30 once